Included here is one T cell receptor beta chain sequence, with context. The antigen is unknown. These data originate in a study of blood T cells in healthy people across ages. General study points: With age, beta diversity per million T cells declined roughly linearly, significantly by approximately 40.

This CDR3 has 14 residues. V lost 3 bases, J lost 8 bases, and 14 bases lay in between. Germline V gives CDR1 MDHEN, CDR2 SYDVKM. The use of a sample-barcoded 5' primer and a J-beta primer mix characterized a second PCR of roughly 7 to 11 cycles. TCRdb fed the 5' RACE reads into MiXCR, producing one record per CDR3 protein. This sample yields about 1.6 million distinct CDR3 sequences, of which about 31% are seen a single time; 11% belongs to the top ten. Each sample provided at least 6 micrograms of extracted total RNA. Material for sequencing was blood. The sequence was obtained from a woman in her 30s in good health. This sequence joins TRBV28 and TRBJ2-1; perhaps TRBD2 as D (6 bases). CDR3 in DNA: TGTGCCAGCAGTTTCTTGACCGGGAGCGATGAGCAGTTCTTC. This codes for CASSFLTGSDEQFF.